A selection of T cell receptor beta chains follows, all from one sample in a study of blood T cell repertoires in COVID-19. Data came from immunoSEQ multiplex PCR; TCRdb stores just in-frame clones and leaves some out. The table records over 65,000 clones, approximately 86% of them present only once. Sequencing was carried out using peripheral blood. The receptors were gathered from a human donor in a cohort sampled during active COVID-19. The CDR3 runs from the conserved cysteine through the conserved F or W. The D gene is left open where the match is weak. Only some rows state a clone size, as once, few, many or a class for expanded clones.

j_call v_call d_call clone_size cdr3_aa cdr3_nt
TRBJ2-2 TRBV7-3 TRBD1 NA CASSLTQGAIGELFF TGTGCCAGCAGCTTAACACAGGGGGCAATCGGGGAGCTGTTTTTT
TRBJ1-4 TRBV5-8 TRBD1 NA CASSTRDSEKLFF TGTGCCAGCAGCACCCGGGACAGTGAAAAACTGTTTTTT
TRBJ2-7 TRBV28 TRBD1 once CASSSSKTGEFEQYF TGTGCCAGCAGTTCGAGTAAGACAGGGGAATTCGAGCAGTACTTC
TRBJ2-7 TRBV5-4 TRBD2 NA CASSEGTSGGDEQYF TGTGCCAGCAGCGAAGGGACTAGCGGGGGGGACGAGCAGTACTTC
TRBJ2-3 TRBV10-3 NA NA CAISDLKGEGTQYF TGTGCCATCAGTGACCTGAAGGGGGAAGGGACGCAGTATTTT
TRBJ2-2 TRBV3-1/TRBV3-2 TRBD2 NA CASSPGGDTGELFF TGTGCCAGCAGCCCGGGGGGGGACACCGGGGAGCTGTTTTTT
TRBJ2-7 TRBV7-9 NA once CASSLSPNEQYF TGTGCCAGCAGCTTAAGCCCGAATGAGCAGTACTTC
TRBJ2-5 TRBV2 TRBD1 NA CASSALTGGGETQYF TGTGCCAGCAGTGCGCTGACAGGGGGCGGCGAGACCCAGTACTTC
TRBJ2-7 TRBV7-2 TRBD2 NA CASSLVAAGAGGAYEQYF TGTGCCAGCAGCTTAGTGGCGGCTGGAGCGGGGGGGGCCTACGAGCAGTACTTC
TRBJ1-5 TRBV4-1 TRBD1 few CASSQGQGRNQPQHF TGCGCCAGCAGCCAGGGACAGGGCCGCAATCAGCCCCAGCATTTT
TRBJ2-5 TRBV5-1 TRBD1 NA CASSFIGTGITETQYF TGCGCCAGCAGCTTTATCGGGACAGGAATCACAGAGACCCAGTACTTC
TRBJ1-5 TRBV5-5 TRBD1 NA CATSQGELNQPQHF TGTGCCACCTCACAGGGGGAGCTTAATCAGCCCCAGCATTTT
TRBJ2-7 TRBV2 TRBD2 NA CASSQGGASYEQYF TGTGCCAGCAGCCAGGGAGGGGCGTCCTACGAGCAGTACTTC
TRBJ2-7 TRBV11-2 NA NA CASSPPWAHDEQYF TGTGCCAGCAGCCCGCCCTGGGCTCATGACGAGCAGTACTTC
TRBJ2-1 TRBV19 TRBD2 NA CASSIGLAGGLSSYNEQFF TGTGCCAGTAGTATCGGACTAGCGGGGGGCCTGAGCTCCTACAATGAGCAGTTCTTC
TRBJ1-1 TRBV2 TRBD1 NA CASRRTGMNTEAFF TGTGCCAGCAGGAGGACAGGGATGAACACTGAAGCTTTCTTT
TRBJ1-5 TRBV19 TRBD1 once CASSTPDRGYVPQHF TGTGCCAGTAGTACACCCGACAGGGGCTACGTGCCCCAGCATTTT
TRBJ2-4 TRBV5-6 NA NA CASSFDGSLVAKNIQYF TGTGCCAGCAGCTTCGACGGGTCCCTGGTGGCCAAAAACATTCAGTACTTC
TRBJ2-3 TRBV9 NA once CASSVGGGPGDTQYF TGTGCCAGCAGCGTAGGGGGCGGCCCTGGAGATACGCAGTATTTT
TRBJ2-7 TRBV18 TRBD2 NA CASCPGGSYEQYF TGTGCCAGCTGCCCGGGGGGCTCCTACGAGCAGTACTTC
TRBJ2-1 TRBV5-4 TRBD2 NA CASSFGVLAGVNEQFF TGTGCCAGCAGCTTTGGGGTGCTAGCGGGGGTCAATGAGCAGTTCTTC
TRBJ1-2 TRBV2 NA NA CASSEGQGFGGYTF TGTGCCAGCAGTGAAGGGCAGGGGTTCGGGGGCTACACCTTC
TRBJ2-5 TRBV30 NA NA CAWSTRETQYF TGTGCCTGGAGTACCAGGGAGACCCAGTACTTC
TRBJ1-2 TRBV10-3 NA NA CAISESIDRPYGYTF TGTGCCATCAGTGAGTCCATCGACAGGCCCTATGGCTACACCTTC
TRBJ1-5 TRBV28 TRBD1 NA CASIPGQGAQPQHF TGTGCCAGCATTCCGGGACAGGGAGCTCAGCCCCAGCATTTT
TRBJ2-3 TRBV4-2 NA NA CASSQDRAVTDTQYF TGTGCCAGCAGCCAAGACAGGGCGGTCACAGATACGCAGTATTTT
TRBJ1-2 TRBV3-1/TRBV3-2 TRBD1 NA CASSPRDRGKTFYGYTF TGTGCCAGCAGCCCCCGGGACAGGGGGAAAACTTTCTATGGCTACACCTTC
TRBJ2-7 TRBV6-6 NA few CASSYQNYEQYF TGTGCCAGCAGTTACCAAAACTACGAGCAGTACTTC
TRBJ2-7 TRBV28 NA NA CASRKQRYEQYF TGTGCCAGCCGCAAGCAGCGGTACGAGCAGTACTTC
TRBJ1-5 TRBV5-1 TRBD1 NA CASSLGQGGRQPQHF TGCGCCAGCAGCCTAGGACAGGGAGGCCGGCAGCCCCAGCATTTT
TRBJ1-2 TRBV6-5 NA NA CASRKQRADGYTF TGTGCCAGCAGGAAACAGCGGGCGGATGGCTACACCTTC
TRBJ2-7 TRBV11-2 TRBD1 NA CASSFSSGTGAVPYEQYF TGTGCCAGCAGCTTTTCCTCCGGAACAGGGGCGGTACCCTACGAGCAGTACTTC
TRBJ1-1 TRBV5-4 NA NA CASSGPDRSNTEAFF TGTGCCAGCAGCGGGCCCGACAGATCGAACACTGAAGCTTTCTTT
TRBJ2-2 TRBV6-5 TRBD1 once CASSPGTGATGELFF TGTGCCAGCAGTCCCGGGACAGGGGCCACCGGGGAGCTGTTTTTT
TRBJ1-6 TRBV7-9 NA few CASSSPTGQGNSPLHF TGTGCCAGCAGCTCCCCAACCGGGCAGGGGAACTCACCCCTCCACTTT
TRBJ1-2 TRBV15 NA NA CATSRDRGYGYTF TGTGCCACCAGCAGAGACAGGGGCTATGGCTACACCTTC
TRBJ2-5 TRBV19 TRBD1 NA CASSIGGRGLLETQYF TGTGCCAGTAGTATAGGGGGCAGGGGGCTGTTAGAGACCCAGTACTTC
TRBJ1-2 TRBV19 NA NA CASSIWGGAEGYTF TGTGCCAGTAGTATTTGGGGCGGTGCGGAGGGCTACACCTTC
TRBJ2-5 TRBV9 NA NA CASSVATGVQETQYF TGTGCCAGCAGCGTCGCGACAGGCGTCCAAGAGACCCAGTACTTC
TRBJ2-7 TRBV6-6 NA few CASRDSDSYEQYF TGTGCCAGCAGAGACAGCGACTCCTACGAGCAGTACTTC
TRBJ2-1 TRBV18 TRBD1 once CASSRGTGGYNEQFF TGTGCCAGCTCACGTGGGACAGGGGGCTACAATGAGCAGTTCTTC
TRBJ1-2 TRBV2 TRBD1 NA CASSLPGQGGYTF TGTGCCAGCAGCCTACCGGGACAGGGGGGCTACACCTTC
TRBJ1-2 TRBV7-9 TRBD1 NA CASSSGQGGGYTF TGTGCCAGCAGCTCCGGACAGGGAGGGGGCTACACCTTC
TRBJ2-7 TRBV7-2 NA NA CASSLGGEGVYEQYF TGTGCCAGCAGCTTAGGGGGGGAGGGGGTTTACGAGCAGTACTTC
TRBJ2-7 TRBV5-4 TRBD2 NA CASSPSGGSHEQYF TGTGCCAGCAGCCCCAGCGGGGGTTCCCACGAGCAGTACTTC
TRBJ1-5 TRBV5-8 NA NA CASSFFRGNNQPQHF TGTGCCAGCAGCTTTTTCAGGGGAAACAATCAGCCCCAGCATTTT
TRBJ1-2 TRBV2 TRBD1 NA CASRDRGRPLYGYTF TGTGCCAGCCGGGACAGGGGGCGCCCCCTCTATGGCTACACCTTC
TRBJ2-5 TRBV11-2 TRBD2 NA CASSLDLGSGGTQYF TGTGCCAGCAGCTTAGATCTGGGCAGCGGGGGTACCCAGTACTTC
TRBJ2-3 TRBV25-1 NA NA CASSEAWAVSDTQYF TGTGCCAGCAGTGAAGCGTGGGCAGTTTCAGATACGCAGTATTTT